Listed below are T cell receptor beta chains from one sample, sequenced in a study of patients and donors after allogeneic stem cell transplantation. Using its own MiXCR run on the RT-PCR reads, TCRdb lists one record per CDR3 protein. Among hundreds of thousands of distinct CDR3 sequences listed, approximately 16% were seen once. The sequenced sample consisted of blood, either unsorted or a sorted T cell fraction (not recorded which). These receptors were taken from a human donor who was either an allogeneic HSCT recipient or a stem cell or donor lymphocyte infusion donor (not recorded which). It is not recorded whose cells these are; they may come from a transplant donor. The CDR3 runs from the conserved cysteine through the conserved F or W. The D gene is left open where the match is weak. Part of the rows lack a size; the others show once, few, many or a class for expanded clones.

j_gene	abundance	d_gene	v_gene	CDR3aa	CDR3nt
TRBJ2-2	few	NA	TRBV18	CASSPLSGRTGELFF	TGTGCCAGCTCACCACTGAGCGGGCGCACCGGGGAGCTGTTTTTT
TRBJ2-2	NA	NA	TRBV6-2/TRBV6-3	CASSRGHSARDTGELFF	TGTGCCAGCAGCCGTGGACACTCCGCCAGGGACACCGGGGAGCTGTTTTTT
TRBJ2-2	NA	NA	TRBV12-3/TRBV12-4	CASSLDYPPGELFF	TGTGCCAGCAGTTTGGACTACCCTCCCGGGGAGCTGTTTTTT
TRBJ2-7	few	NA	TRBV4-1	CASSQVARGLLQYEQYF	TGCGCCAGCAGCCAAGTTGCCCGGGGACTGCTCCAGTACGAGCAGTACTTC
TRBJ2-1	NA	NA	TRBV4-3	CASSQDRYTQEFF	TGCGCCAGCAGCCAAGATAGGTACACCCAGGAGTTCTTC
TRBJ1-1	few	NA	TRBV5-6	CASSLWIQGNTEAFF	TGTGCCAGCAGCTTGTGGATACAGGGGAACACTGAAGCTTTCTTT
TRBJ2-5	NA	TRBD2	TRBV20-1	CSARVGSGGARETQYF	TGCAGTGCTAGAGTGGGTAGCGGGGGGGCCCGTGAGACCCAGTACTTC
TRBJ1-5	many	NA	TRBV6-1	CASSSPPGQTISQPQHF	TGTGCCAGCAGTAGCCCACCGGGACAAACGATCAGTCAGCCCCAGCATTTT
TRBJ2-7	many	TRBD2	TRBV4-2	CASSQPGLAYEQYF	TGTGCCAGCAGCCAACCGGGACTAGCCTACGAGCAGTACTTC
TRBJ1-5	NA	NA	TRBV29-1	CSVGGRDNQPQHF	TGCAGCGTTGGGGGCAGGGACAATCAGCCCCAGCATTTT
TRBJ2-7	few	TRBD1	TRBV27	CASSFRTGGGRGDYEQYF	TGTGCCAGCAGTTTTCGGACAGGGGGCGGCCGGGGAGACTACGAGCAGTACTTC
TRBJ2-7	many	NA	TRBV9	CASSVGPGAFYEQYF	TGTGCCAGCAGCGTAGGGCCAGGGGCGTTCTACGAGCAGTACTTC
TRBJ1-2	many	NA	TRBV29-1	CSVVDSRWGYTF	TGCAGCGTTGTGGACAGCCGTTGGGGCTACACCTTC
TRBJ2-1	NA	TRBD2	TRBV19	CASSMVGWGGSSYNEQFF	TGTGCCAGTAGTATGGTCGGATGGGGGGGAAGCTCCTACAATGAGCAGTTCTTC
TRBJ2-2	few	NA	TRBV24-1	CATSDPPSGDGELFF	TGTGCCACCAGTGATCCGCCCTCGGGGGACGGGGAGCTGTTTTTT
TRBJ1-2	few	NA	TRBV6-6	CASSYPKGGGYTF	TGTGCCAGCAGTTACCCGAAGGGCGGGGGCTACACCTTC
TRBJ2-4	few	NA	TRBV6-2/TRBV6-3	CASSYSVDRRGTIASKNIQYF	TGTGCCAGCAGTTACTCGGTTGATAGGAGGGGGACTATAGCTTCCAAAAACATTCAGTACTTC
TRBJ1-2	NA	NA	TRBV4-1	CASSHLVMGVEGYTF	TGCGCCAGCAGCCACCTAGTGATGGGGGTAGAGGGCTACACCTTC
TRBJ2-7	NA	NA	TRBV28	CASSLPLSLKGRRYEQYF	TGTGCCAGCAGTTTGCCCCTAAGTTTAAAGGGAAGGCGCTACGAGCAGTACTTC
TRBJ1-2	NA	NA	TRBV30	CAWSRGEGRTYGYTF	TGTGCCTGGAGTAGAGGTGAGGGACGGACGTATGGCTACACCTTC
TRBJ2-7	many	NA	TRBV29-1	CSVGEPDRWGAYEQYF	TGCAGCGTTGGAGAGCCCGACCGTTGGGGGGCCTACGAGCAGTACTTC
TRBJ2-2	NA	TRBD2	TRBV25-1	CASSDGGGPTGELFF	TGTGCCAGCAGTGACGGGGGGGGGCCTACCGGGGAGCTGTTTTTT
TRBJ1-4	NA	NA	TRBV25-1	CAVGRGARGNEKLFF	TGTGCCGTAGGGAGAGGGGCCCGAGGTAATGAAAAACTGTTTTTT
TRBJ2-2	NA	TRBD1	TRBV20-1	CSARSTGGSGELFF	TGCAGTGCTAGATCAACAGGGGGGTCCGGGGAGCTGTTTTTT
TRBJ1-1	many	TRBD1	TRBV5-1	CASSRVDRGFEAFF	TGCGCCAGCAGCCGTGTGGACAGGGGTTTTGAAGCTTTCTTT
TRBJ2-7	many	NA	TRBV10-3	CAISDIGGYEQYF	TGTGCCATCAGTGATATTGGGGGCTACGAGCAGTACTTC
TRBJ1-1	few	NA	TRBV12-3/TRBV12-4	CASSGTVEAFF	TGTGCCAGCAGCGGGACTGTCGAAGCTTTCTTT
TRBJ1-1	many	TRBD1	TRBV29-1	CSVDSLGQGTYTEAFF	TGCAGCGTCGATAGCCTAGGACAGGGAACCTACACTGAAGCTTTCTTT
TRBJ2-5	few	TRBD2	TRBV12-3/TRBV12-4	CASSQFSGRQETQYF	TGTGCCAGCAGTCAATTCAGCGGGAGACAAGAGACCCAGTACTTC
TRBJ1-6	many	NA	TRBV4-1	CASSRLIVGGGNSPLHF	TGCGCCAGCAGCCGGCTCATTGTGGGGGGTGGAAATTCACCCCTCCACTTT
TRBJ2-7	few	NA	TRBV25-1	CASSGPKDGRPYYEQYF	TGTGCCAGCAGTGGACCAAAGGACGGCAGACCTTACTACGAGCAGTACTTC
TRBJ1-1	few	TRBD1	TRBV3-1	CASSHDRTGVGSLTEAFF	TGTGCCAGCAGCCACGATCGGACAGGTGTGGGTAGTTTGACTGAAGCTTTCTTT
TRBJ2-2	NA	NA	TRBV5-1	CASSPQRAGELFF	TGCGCCAGCAGCCCCCAGAGGGCCGGGGAGCTGTTTTTT
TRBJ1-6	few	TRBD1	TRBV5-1	CASSPGQGIAALHF	TGCGCCAGCAGCCCGGGACAGGGGATTGCCGCCCTCCACTTT
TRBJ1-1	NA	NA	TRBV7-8	CASSFKGIEAFF	TGTGCCAGCAGCTTCAAGGGGATTGAAGCTTTCTTT
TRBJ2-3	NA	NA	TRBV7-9	CASSPAPRDGTQYF	TGTGCCAGCAGCCCAGCCCCTCGCGACGGTACGCAGTATTTT
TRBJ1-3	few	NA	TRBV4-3	CASSQGRSTGRVGNTIYF	TGCGCCAGCAGCCAAGGCCGATCAACAGGGAGGGTCGGAAACACCATATATTTT
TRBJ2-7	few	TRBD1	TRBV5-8	CASSGGGQGWYEQYF	TGTGCCAGCAGTGGTGGGGGACAGGGGTGGTACGAGCAGTACTTC
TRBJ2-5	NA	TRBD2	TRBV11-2	CASSLVPWRGARSETQYF	TGTGCCAGCAGCTTAGTTCCTTGGCGGGGGGCCAGATCGGAGACCCAGTACTTC
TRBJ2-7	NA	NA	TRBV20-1	CSASREQYF	TGCAGTGCCTCCAGGGAGCAGTACTTC
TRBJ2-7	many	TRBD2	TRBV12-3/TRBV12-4	CASTVSGLPVYEQYF	TGTGCCAGCACCGTCTCGGGACTACCAGTTTACGAGCAGTACTTC
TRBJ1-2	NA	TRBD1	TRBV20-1	CSASRTGEYF	TGCAGTGCTAGTAGGACAGGGGAATACTTC
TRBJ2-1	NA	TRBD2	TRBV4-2	CASSPSVRLAGGNEQFF	TGTGCCAGCAGCCCATCTGTGCGCTTAGCGGGAGGCAATGAGCAGTTCTTC
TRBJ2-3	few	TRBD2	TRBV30	CAWSLGGVTQYF	TGTGCCTGGAGTCTGGGGGGGGTTACGCAGTATTTT
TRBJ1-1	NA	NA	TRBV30	CAWSVELNTEAFF	TGTGCCTGGAGTGTAGAACTGAACACTGAAGCTTTCTTT